Below, 26 T cell receptor beta chains from the same sample are listed, as sequenced in a study of vaccination and CD4 T cells after COVID-19. Stated treatment: roughly ten-day PBMC culture with coronavirus spike peptide pools or control peptides (ViraFEST assay). For these TCRs, the target antigens are not known. CD4+ T cells that had been cultured provided DNA sequenced with the Oncomine TCR Beta short-read assay. TCRdb independently ran MiXCR on the PCR reads; one entry per CDR3 protein. This table holds 13,000 or so distinct CDR3 sequences, around two thirds found once. The specimen was CD4+ T cells from blood, cultured in vitro. The source is a human donor who had recovered from COVID-19.

This chain uses TRBV18 with TRBJ2-6; 10 bases agree with TRBD2. The V gene's germline CDR1 is KGHSH and CDR2 LQKENI. Trimming removed 5 bases from V and 0 bases from J; junction bases left unmatched: 10. The CDR3 spans 19 residues. CDR3: CASSSRVAGGSSGANVLTF. Here the CDR3 DNA reads TGTGCCAGCTCATCGAGAGTAGCGGGAGGAAGCTCTGGGGCCAACGTCCTGACTTTC. Variable domain in full (rest from reference TRBV18 and TRBJ2-6): NAGVMQNPRHLVRRRGQEARLRCSPMKGHSHVYWYRQLPEEGLKFMVYLQKENIIDESGMPKERFSAEFPKEGPSILRIQQVVRGDSAAYFCASSSRVAGGSSGANVLTFGAGSRLTVL.

The chain couples TRBV2 to TRBJ2-5; D may be TRBD2 (6 bases). Germline CDR1 is SNHLY and CDR2 is FYNNEI. Trimming shortened V by 3 bases and J by 0 bases, and 14 bases separated the two germline ends. The CDR3 extends over 16 amino acids. CDR3 sequence reads: CASSDSLVADQETQYF. The CDR3 nucleotides read TGTGCCAGCAGTGACTCCTTGGTAGCGGACCAAGAGACCCAGTACTTC.

The chain recombines TRBV7-9 with TRBJ1-2; 9 nucleotides align to TRBD1. The germline V gene has CDR1 SEHNR and CDR2 FQNEAQ (reference sequence). The CDR3 is made up of 12 amino acids. Trimming at V came to 5 bases and at J to 7 bases, leaving 2 bases not matched to a gene. As DNA, the CDR3 is TGTGCCAGCAGCACGGACAGGGGTGGCTACACCTTC. Protein: CASSTDRGGYTF.

This clonotype was detected a few times. The chain joins TRBV7-9 to TRBJ1-2; TRBD1 agrees at 8 bases. Germline loops: CDR1 SEHNR, CDR2 FQNEAQ (reference sequence). The CDR3 is made up of 14 amino acids. Trimming at V came to 1 base and at J to 4 bases, leaving 2 bases not matched to a gene. Written as DNA, the CDR3 is TGTGCCAGCAGCTTAGTTGGACAGGGCTATGGCTACACCTTC. Translation: CASSLVGQGYGYTF.

This clonotype was detected once. The V call is TRBV2, the J call TRBJ2-3; D is ambiguous. The CDR3 length is 13 residues. V was clipped by 6 bases and J by 2 bases, with 9 bases between them. CDR1 is SNHLY and CDR2 is FYNNEI in the germline V gene. This CDR3 reads CASRDSLTDTQYF. The CDR3 nucleotides are TGTGCCAGCAGAGACTCGCTCACAGATACGCAGTATTTT.

This chain joins TRBV2 and TRBJ1-5; no firm D call. Trimming stripped 1 base from V and 11 bases from J, with 18 bases between. Germline V gene sequence: CDR1 SNHLY, CDR2 FYNNEI. This CDR3 has 15 amino acids. CDR3 amino acids: CASSEDIGSQSTQHF. CDR3 nucleotide sequence: TGTGCCAGCAGTGAAGATATAGGATCCCAAAGCACCCAGCATTTT.

The J gene is TRBJ1-5, the V gene TRBV19; 9 bases line up with TRBD1. Germline CDR1 is LNHDA and CDR2 is SQIVND (reference sequence). CDR3 size: 13 residues. V was pared by 8 bases and J by 7 bases, with 6 bases of the junction left unmatched. Here the CDR3 reads CASGTGTFQPQHF. The CDR3 bases are TGTGCCAGTGGGACAGGGACGTTCCAGCCCCAGCATTTT. The full variable domain, completed using reference TRBV19 and TRBJ1-5, is DGGITQSPKYLFRKEGQNVTLSCEQNLNHDAMYWYRQDPGQGLRLIYYSQIVNDFQKGDIAEGYSVSREKKESFPLTVTSAQKNPTAFYLCASGTGTFQPQHFGDGTRLSIL.

The J gene is TRBJ2-3, the V gene TRBV20-1; 11 bases are shared with TRBD2. The CDR3 spans 14 residues. The germline gives CDR1 DFQATT, CDR2 SNEGSKA (reference sequence). V lost 3 bases to trimming and J lost 2 bases; unmatched junction nucleotides: 1. CDR3 in amino acids: CSARTSGNTDTQYF. Here the CDR3 DNA reads TGCAGTGCTAGGACTAGCGGGAACACAGATACGCAGTATTTT.

CDR3 in DNA: TGTGCCAGCAGTTACTCTGAGGACAGCACAGATACGCAGTATTTT. This gives the protein CASSYSEDSTDTQYF. The V call is TRBV6-2 or TRBV6-3, the J call TRBJ2-3; D is ambiguous. CDR3 size: 15 residues. The V gene lost 0 bases and the J gene lost 0 bases, with 7 bases spanning the gap. Germline V lookup: CDR1 MNHEY, CDR2 SVGEGT.

The chain couples TRBV20-1 to TRBJ1-6; a weak D match, TRBD1 (6 bases). The CDR3 has 11 amino acids. The ends were cut back, 2 bases at V and 18 bases at J, with 14 bases in the middle. CDR1 is DFQATT and CDR2 is SNEGSKA in the germline V gene (reference sequence). The CDR3 nucleotides are TGCAGTGCTAGACCCGGGGGCCGCCCCCACTTT. Its translation: CSARPGGRPHF.

The V and J genes are TRBV20-1 and TRBJ1-1; TRBD1 agrees at 8 bases. Germline loops: CDR1 DFQATT, CDR2 SNEGSKA (reference sequence). V trimming: 5 bases; J trimming: 1 base; junction bases outside the gene matches: 9. This CDR3 has 15 residues. The chain's CDR3 is CSARPPTGENTEAFF. For the CDR3, the DNA is TGCAGTGCTCGTCCACCGACAGGGGAGAACACTGAAGCTTTCTTT.

The chain uses TRBV27 and TRBJ1-5, with 9 bases fitting TRBD1. V was pared by 6 bases and J by 4 bases, with 4 bases of the junction left unmatched. Germline values: CDR1 MNHEY, CDR2 SMNVEV (reference sequence). The CDR3 is made up of 14 amino acids. CDR3 sequence: CASSIDRGNQPQHF. CDR3 nucleotide sequence: TGTGCCAGCAGCATTGACAGGGGGAATCAGCCCCAGCATTTT.

This chain links TRBV27 with TRBJ1-4; TRBD1 aligns across 9 bases. The CDR3 consists of 15 residues. V lost 3 bases, J lost 5 bases, and 4 bases stayed unmatched. CDR1 and CDR2 from the germline V gene are MNHEY and SMNVEV (reference sequence). CDR3 nucleotide sequence: TGTGCCAGCAGTTTGGGGACAGGGTACAATGAAAAACTGTTTTTT. It yields the protein CASSLGTGYNEKLFF.

The chain is built from TRBV7-2 and TRBJ2-4; D gene unclear. V was cut by 2 bases and J by 0 bases, with 5 bases left in between. The CDR3 has 14 residues. Germline CDR1 SGHTA, CDR2 FQGNSA. The CDR3, as DNA: TGTGCCAGCAGCTTAAAACTAGCCAAAAACATTCAGTACTTC. Translated: CASSLKLAKNIQYF.

This clonotype has more than one count but fewer than ten. The chain combines TRBV11-3 with TRBJ1-1; D not resolved. The germline gives CDR1 SGHNT, CDR2 YENEEA. The CDR3 contains 13 residues. Trimming removed 4 bases from V and 3 bases from J, with 9 bases in between. The CDR3 reads CASSSGQDTEAFF. In DNA form, the CDR3 reads TGTGCCAGCAGCTCCGGGCAGGACACTGAAGCTTTCTTT. The whole variable domain, filled in from reference TRBV11-3 and TRBJ1-1, reads EAGVVQSPRYKIIEKKQPVAFWCNPISGHNTLYWYLQNLGQGPELLIRYENEEAVDDSQLPKDRFSAERLKGVDSTLKIQPAELGDSAVYLCASSSGQDTEAFFGQGTRLTVV.

This clonotype was counted a few times. This chain uses TRBV28 with TRBJ1-1, with D perhaps TRBD1 (5 bases). The length of the CDR3 is 13 residues. From germline, CDR1 is MDHEN and CDR2 SYDVKM. V was cut by 2 bases and J by 9 bases, with 13 bases left in between. In nucleotides, the CDR3 is TGTGCCAGCAGTTTAGGAGCAGGGTTGAAAGCTTTCTTT. This gives the protein CASSLGAGLKAFF.

The chain joins TRBV19 to TRBJ1-6, with D maybe TRBD1 (5 bases). The CDR3 sequence is 15 residues long. V was pared by 9 bases and J by 5 bases, with 17 bases between. CDR1 and CDR2 (germline): LNHDA, SQIVND (reference sequence). CDR3 protein: CASSLFQGNNSPLHF. As DNA, the CDR3 is TGTGCCAGCTCCCTCTTCCAGGGAAATAATTCACCCCTCCACTTT.

This clonotype came up a few times. J is TRBJ2-3 and V is TRBV20-1, with TRBD2 matching 10 bases. The CDR3 has 18 residues. Germline V CDR1 and CDR2: DFQATT, SNEGSKA (reference sequence). V shed 5 bases, J shed 3 bases, and the junction held 17 bases outside the gene matches. This CDR3 reads CSARSLAGVGRGTDTQYF. CDR3 coding DNA: TGCAGTGCTCGGAGCCTAGCGGGAGTTGGAAGAGGGACAGATACGCAGTATTTT.

In its sample, this clonotype was seen once. This chain joins TRBV6-2 or TRBV6-3 and TRBJ1-1; no clear D gene. The CDR3 loop spans 13 amino acids. The germline V gene has CDR1 MNHEY and CDR2 SVGEGT. Trimming removed 2 bases from V and 3 bases from J, with 7 bases in between. Here the CDR3 reads CASSYGEYTEAFF. CDR3 nucleotides: TGTGCCAGCAGTTACGGGGAATACACTGAAGCTTTCTTT.

The CDR3 protein is CASTQPGQIIGYTF. CDR3 nucleotides: TGTGCCAGCACCCAACCGGGACAGATAATTGGCTACACCTTC. The chain couples TRBV2 to TRBJ1-2; 7 nucleotides agree with TRBD1. V lost 7 bases, J lost 7 bases, and 12 bases stayed unmatched. Germline V CDR1 and CDR2: SNHLY, FYNNEI. The CDR3 loop spans 14 amino acids.

The genes are TRBV23-1 and TRBJ2-1, with 7 bases fitting TRBD1. TRBV23-1 is classed as an ORF, of uncertain function. V lost 8 bases to trimming and J lost 7 bases; unmatched junction nucleotides: 11. The CDR3 contains 14 residues. The chain's CDR3 is CASGARRGSNEQFF. CDR3 sequence (DNA): TGCGCCAGCGGAGCCCGCAGGGGGTCGAATGAGCAGTTCTTC.

The chain couples TRBV5-4 to TRBJ2-2, with D possibly being TRBD2 (5 bases). CDR1 is SGHNT, CDR2 YYREEE, per germline (reference sequence). V was trimmed by 3 bases and J by 3 bases, leaving 12 bases between them. The CDR3 has 15 residues. This CDR3 reads CASSSKRVDTGELFF. CDR3 bases: TGTGCCAGCAGCTCGAAGAGGGTGGACACCGGGGAGCTGTTTTTT.

V and J are TRBV11-1 and TRBJ2-2; TRBD1 is a possible D gene (6 bases). Trimming left V 6 bases short and J 7 bases short, with 21 bases between. There are 16 residues in the CDR3. Germline CDR1 is SGHAT and CDR2 is FQDESV (reference sequence). The CDR3 region is CASSLSLTGNDGELFF. The DNA of the CDR3 is TGTGCCAGCAGTTTATCGCTAACAGGGAACGACGGGGAGCTGTTTTTT.

V gene TRBV14 combines with J gene TRBJ2-6, with D uncertain. Looked up from germline, CDR1 is SGHDN and CDR2 is FVKESK. The CDR3 runs to 13 residues. V was clipped by 4 bases and J by 5 bases, with 6 bases between them. CDR3: CASSPAWANVLTF. In DNA, the CDR3 is TGTGCCAGCAGCCCAGCATGGGCCAACGTCCTGACTTTC.

The V gene is TRBV29-1, the J gene TRBJ1-1; no clear D. Trimming removed 7 bases from V and 2 bases from J, with 14 bases in between. This CDR3 is 13 amino acids long. Germline CDR1 is SQVTM and CDR2 is ANQGSEA. The CDR3 sequence is CSGVQDANTEAFF. The CDR3 DNA reads TGCAGCGGGGTCCAGGATGCCAACACTGAAGCTTTCTTT.

The rearrangement joins TRBV7-9 to TRBJ2-7; 9 bases align to TRBD2. Germline loops: CDR1 SEHNR, CDR2 FQNEAQ (reference sequence). The V and J ends lost 5 bases and 3 bases, in that order; junction bases with no gene match: 8. There are 15 residues in the CDR3. CDR3 loop: CASSVSGRGLYEQYF. CDR3 DNA: TGTGCCAGCAGCGTTAGCGGGAGAGGGCTCTACGAGCAGTACTTC.